These 26 T cell receptor beta chains share one sample of origin, sequenced in a study of cytomegalovirus exposure and HLA in healthy donors (dated by TCRdb to about 2017). The library was generated by the immunoSEQ multiplex PCR assay. For the multiplex PCR, a mixture combining 60 forward primers for TCR Vbeta segments and 13 reverse primers for TCR Jbeta segments was used. The table comes from immuneACCESS by way of TCRdb, which keeps in-frame sequences with V and J called. Part of the clones is missing from these tables; in studies checked, under half for an unresolved V gene and the rest for unknown reasons. The sample table shows some 67,000 clones, and just under 80% are seen once. The ten biggest clones cover roughly a tenth of the sample. The sequencing input was PBMCs. The receptors here all came from a man aged 40-55 years in good health and CMV-seronegative.

V gene TRBV28 combines with J gene TRBJ2-7, with 8 bases matching TRBD2. CDR1 and CDR2 (germline): MDHEN, SYDVKM. V lost 7 bases and J lost 5; bases outside the gene matches: 4. The CDR3 runs 12 residues. As DNA, the CDR3 is TGTGCCAGCACAAGCGGGAGTCACGAGCAGTACTTC. Translation gives CASTSGSHEQYF.

The chain uses TRBV5-4 and TRBJ1-1, with D uncertain. V lost 1 base, J lost 10 bases, and 14 bases lay in between. CDR1 is SGHNT and CDR2 is YYREEE in the germline V gene (reference sequence). This CDR3 comprises 13 residues. The CDR3 sequence: CASSLRASEGAFF. The CDR3 DNA reads as TGTGCCAGCAGCTTGCGCGCCTCAGAGGGAGCTTTCTTT.

About this clone: Germline is not matched at one junction end, which may reflect a read error. The chain employs TRBV7-9 and TRBJ2-3; TRBD1 is a possible D gene (5 bases). Germline CDR1 is SEHNR and CDR2 is FQNEAQ (reference sequence). The CDR3 extends over 12 amino acids. This CDR3 is CSSSLQADTQYF. The CDR3 DNA reads as TGTTCCAGCAGCTTACAGGCAGATACGCAGTATTTT.

CDR3 residues: CASSLGQGENIQYF. CDR3 DNA sequence: TGTGCCAGCAGCTTAGGGCAGGGGGAAAACATTCAGTACTTC. V and J are TRBV7-9 and TRBJ2-4; 7 nucleotides line up with TRBD1. With V trimmed by 1 base and J by 5 bases, 2 bases remained unmatched. Germline V gene sequence: CDR1 SEHNR, CDR2 FQNEAQ (reference sequence). The CDR3 sequence is 14 residues long.

On this clone: One end of the junction fails to match germline, which may point to a read error. This chain uses TRBV2 with TRBJ2-5; TRBD2 aligns across 9 bases. The CDR3 has 14 amino acids. Germline assignment: CDR1 SNHLY and CDR2 FYNNEI. CDR3 nucleotides: TGTGCTAGCAGCCGAGCGGGGGGCCAAGAGACCCAGTACTTC. This translates into CASSRAGGQETQYF.

The gene calls are TRBV7-2 and TRBJ2-7; 10 bases fit TRBD2. Trimming took 7 bases from V and 3 from J; bases not matched to a gene: 6. This CDR3 region has 14 residues. Per the germline V gene, CDR1 is SGHTA and CDR2 is FQGNSA. This CDR3 is CASTLTSGLYEQYF. The CDR3, as DNA: TGTGCCAGCACCCTGACTAGCGGGCTCTACGAGCAGTACTTC.

This chain joins TRBV5-1 and TRBJ2-2, with 12 bases lining up with TRBD2. The germline V gene has CDR1 SGHRS and CDR2 YFSETQ. This CDR3 has 15 amino acids. The ends lost 7 bases at V and 1 base at J; junction bases unmatched: 2. The CDR3 loop is CASSTSGGNTGELFF. As DNA, the CDR3 is TGCGCCAGCTCGACTAGCGGGGGGAACACCGGGGAGCTGTTTTTT.

V and J are TRBV7-2 and TRBJ2-3, with 8 nucleotides matching TRBD2. The CDR3 totals 15 residues. Germline V CDR1 and CDR2: SGHTA, FQGNSA. V shed 3 bases and J 3 bases; nucleotides not matched to a gene: 5. The CDR3: CASSLDASGTDTQYF. In DNA form, the CDR3 reads TGTGCCAGCAGCTTGGATGCTAGCGGGACAGATACGCAGTATTTT.

This chain joins TRBV29-1 and TRBJ2-7, with 8 nucleotides matching TRBD1. The CDR3 loop spans 14 amino acids. After removal of 4 bases from V and 6 bases from J, the junction contained 11 bases not matched to a gene. Germline CDR1 and CDR2: SQVTM and ANQGSEA. CDR3 protein: CSVVTPDRVSEQYF. CDR3 nucleotides: TGCAGCGTTGTAACCCCGGACAGGGTGAGCGAGCAGTACTTC.

The chain combines TRBV5-6 with TRBJ1-2, with 9 bases matching TRBD1. After removal of 4 bases from V and 2 bases from J, the junction contained 6 bases not matched to a gene. Looked up from germline, CDR1 is SGHDT and CDR2 is YYEEEE. This CDR3 region has 15 residues. The chain's CDR3 is CASSKGQGLNYGYTF. CDR3 bases: TGTGCCAGCAGCAAGGGACAGGGTTTGAACTATGGCTACACCTTC. The full variable domain, its missing parts supplied by reference TRBV5-6 and TRBJ1-2, is DAGVTQSPTHLIKTRGQQVTLRCSPKSGHDTVSWYQQALGQGPQFIFQYYEEEERQRGNFPDRFSGHQFPNYSSELNVNALLLGDSALYLCASSKGQGLNYGYTFGSGTRLTVV.

This clone was counted once. The rearrangement joins TRBV28 to TRBJ2-1; 8 positions match TRBD2. Trimming took 5 bases from V and 3 from J; bases not matched to a gene: 6. This CDR3 has 15 amino acids. CDR1 is MDHEN, CDR2 SYDVKM, per germline. In nucleotides, the CDR3 is TGTGCCAGCAGTCCGGGACTAGGGGACTACAATGAGCAGTTCTTC. Amino acids: CASSPGLGDYNEQFF.

V is TRBV29-1 and J is TRBJ2-1, with 13 bases aligning to TRBD2. Trimming took 6 bases from V and 8 from J; bases not matched to a gene: 10. This CDR3 spans 15 amino acids. Germline V gene sequence: CDR1 SQVTM, CDR2 ANQGSEA. The CDR3 DNA reads as TGCAGCGTCCAGACCGGGACTAGCGGGGAGTATGAGCAGTTCTTC. Protein product: CSVQTGTSGEYEQFF.

The rearrangement uses TRBV4-1 and TRBJ2-7; a possible D gene is TRBD1 (5 bases). The CDR3 consists of 14 residues. CDR1 is MGHRA and CDR2 is YSYEKL in the germline V gene. V was cut by 0 bases and J by 9 bases, with 15 bases left in between. The CDR3 DNA is TGCGCCAGCAGCCAAGAGGCCTTGGGGCGTGGGCAGTACTTC. It specifies CASSQEALGRGQYF.

This chain uses TRBV6-4 with TRBJ1-2; D is ambiguous. The germline V gene encodes CDR1 MRHNA and CDR2 SNTAGT. The ends were cut back, 5 bases at V and 11 bases at J, with 6 bases in the middle. CDR3 size: 9 residues. The CDR3 loop is CASSRGYTF. The CDR3 DNA reads TGTGCCAGCAGTCGGGGATACACCTTC.

The V gene is TRBV13, the J gene TRBJ2-1; 9 positions match TRBD2. The germline CDR1 and CDR2 sequences are PRHDT and FYEKMQ (reference sequence). V shed 0 bases, J shed 0 bases, and the junction held 3 bases outside the gene matches. This CDR3 region has 17 residues. The CDR3 loop is CASSLGLRGGSYNEQFF. DNA of the CDR3: TGTGCCAGCAGCTTAGGCTTGCGGGGGGGCTCCTACAATGAGCAGTTCTTC.

The chain uses TRBV4-1 and TRBJ2-1, with 9 bases aligning to TRBD2. This CDR3 comprises 14 residues. Unmatched junction bases numbered 4, after V lost 0 bases and J lost 10 bases. Germline CDR1 MGHRA, CDR2 YSYEKL. The CDR3 loop reads CASSQDELAGEQFF. DNA for the CDR3: TGCGCCAGCAGCCAAGATGAGCTAGCGGGAGAGCAGTTCTTC.

The chain recombines TRBV19 with TRBJ2-1; 9 nucleotides align to TRBD1. V lost 10 bases, J lost 4 bases, and 11 bases stayed unmatched. Germline V lookup: CDR1 LNHDA, CDR2 SQIVND (reference sequence). The CDR3 runs to 15 residues. In DNA, the CDR3 is TGTGCCACCGAAGACAGGGGGGGGCTTTACAATGAGCAGTTCTTC. Translating it yields CATEDRGGLYNEQFF.

This chain joins TRBV10-3 and TRBJ1-2; tentative D call: TRBD1 (6 bases). This CDR3 is built from 16 residues. The germline V gene encodes CDR1 ENHRY and CDR2 SYGVKD. V was shortened by 6 bases and J by 0 bases, with 17 bases between the two germline ends. CDR3 protein: CAIRAVGQQPNYGYTF. CDR3 bases: TGTGCCATCAGGGCGGTAGGACAGCAACCTAACTATGGCTACACCTTC.

The chain combines TRBV7-9 with TRBJ2-3; D call uncertain. Germline V lookup: CDR1 SEHNR, CDR2 FQNEAQ (reference sequence). The CDR3 is 16 amino acids. Deletions cut 1 base from V and 3 bases from J, with 14 bases between. The CDR3 reads CASSLVYGAGTDTQYF. The CDR3 DNA reads TGTGCCAGCAGCTTAGTCTACGGAGCCGGGACAGATACGCAGTATTTT.

This chain joins TRBV5-6 and TRBJ2-7, with D perhaps TRBD1 (7 bases). Trimming shortened V by 0 bases and J by 1 base, and 11 bases separated the two germline ends. Per the germline V gene, CDR1 is SGHDT and CDR2 is YYEEEE. This CDR3 has 15 amino acids. In nucleotides, the CDR3 is TGTGCCAGCAGCTTGGGATCAGGGGGGTCCTACGAGCAGTACTTC. Translation: CASSLGSGGSYEQYF.

V and J are TRBV2 and TRBJ2-2; 13 bases map to TRBD2. The CDR3 sequence is 15 residues long. CDR1 is SNHLY, CDR2 FYNNEI, per germline. With V trimmed by 7 bases and J by 3 bases, 2 bases remained unmatched. As DNA, the CDR3 is TGTGCCAGCAACGGACTAGCGGGGGACACCGGGGAGCTGTTTTTT. It encodes CASNGLAGDTGELFF.

This sequence joins TRBV6-5 and TRBJ2-7; D is possibly TRBD1 (5 bases). Germline CDR1 MNHEY, CDR2 SVGAGI. The CDR3 totals 14 residues. Trimming removed 5 bases from V and 6 bases from J, with 17 bases in between. The CDR3 region has the DNA TGTGCCAGCAGTGCCCCCACTGGGCAGGGCGAGCAGTACTTC. Translating gives CASSAPTGQGEQYF.

This sequence joins TRBV28 and TRBJ2-7, with D possibly being TRBD2 (7 bases). Looked up from germline, CDR1 is MDHEN and CDR2 is SYDVKM. This CDR3 has 18 residues. The V end lost 7 bases, the J end lost 3 bases, and 28 bases lay between the germline ends. CDR3 sequence: CASTLGGLASGKFYEQYF. CDR3 DNA sequence: TGTGCCAGCACACTGGGGGGGCTAGCGTCAGGAAAATTCTACGAGCAGTACTTC.

This clone has a handful of counts. The chain has TRBV28 and TRBJ2-7; D perhaps matches TRBD2 (6 bases). V dropped 8 bases and J dropped 0 bases, with 14 bases sitting between them. The length of the CDR3 is 14 residues. CDR1 MDHEN and CDR2 SYDVKM come from the germline V gene. CDR3 DNA sequence: TGTGCCAGCCGAACCCGGGGGATCTCCTACGAGCAGTACTTC. Translation gives CASRTRGISYEQYF.

This sequence joins TRBV5-1 and TRBJ2-7; D not resolved. CDR1 and CDR2 from the germline V gene are SGHRS and YFSETQ. This CDR3 comprises 12 residues. Trimming cost V 3 bases and J 5 bases, with 9 bases left between them. The CDR3 region has the DNA TGCGCCAGCAGCTCCCCTTTCCACGAGCAGTACTTC. It translates to CASSSPFHEQYF.

CDR3 protein: CASSSAGGLGTEAFF. CDR3 nucleotide sequence: TGTGCCAGCAGCTCCGCCGGGGGGCTGGGCACTGAAGCTTTCTTT. The chain uses TRBV7-9 and TRBJ1-1; tentatively, D is TRBD1 (6 bases). This CDR3 has 15 residues. Germline V gene data show CDR1 as SEHNR and CDR2 as FQNEAQ (reference sequence). V gave up 4 bases and J gave up 4 bases, with 16 bases separating them.